This entry is about one TCR beta chain. Its antigen remains unknown. The data stem from a study of cytotoxic CD8 clonotypes in ibrutinib-treated CLL. In the study overall: Of a cohort that held some 12 relapsed/refractory and some 16 treatment-naive patients, about 18 were IGHV unmutated. Following a median approximately eleven months of treatment, with a range of 6 to 36, response samples were taken. General study points: Clonality rose at ibrutinib response, held steady in sustained remission, and fell toward baseline at progression. Public clonotypes (which were uncommon) either contracted or remained stable on treatment.

Data came from immunoSEQ multiplex PCR; TCRdb stores just in-frame clones and leaves some out. This sample has some 200,000 clones; 75% to 80% occur once, and the top ten carry about an eighth. In germline, CDR1 is MNHNS, CDR2 SASEGT. CDR3 length: 12 residues. V was pared by 8 bases and J by 5 bases, with 12 bases between. The V and J genes are TRBV6-1 and TRBJ2-5; maybe TRBD1 (7 bases). The TCR sequence derives from a human donor with chronic lymphocytic leukemia. Sequencing was performed on PBMCs, taken after 12 months of ibrutinib treatment. Here the CDR3 reads CASGGGVETQYF. The CDR3 DNA sequence: TGTGCCAGCGGAGGGGGCGTGGAGACCCAGTACTTC.